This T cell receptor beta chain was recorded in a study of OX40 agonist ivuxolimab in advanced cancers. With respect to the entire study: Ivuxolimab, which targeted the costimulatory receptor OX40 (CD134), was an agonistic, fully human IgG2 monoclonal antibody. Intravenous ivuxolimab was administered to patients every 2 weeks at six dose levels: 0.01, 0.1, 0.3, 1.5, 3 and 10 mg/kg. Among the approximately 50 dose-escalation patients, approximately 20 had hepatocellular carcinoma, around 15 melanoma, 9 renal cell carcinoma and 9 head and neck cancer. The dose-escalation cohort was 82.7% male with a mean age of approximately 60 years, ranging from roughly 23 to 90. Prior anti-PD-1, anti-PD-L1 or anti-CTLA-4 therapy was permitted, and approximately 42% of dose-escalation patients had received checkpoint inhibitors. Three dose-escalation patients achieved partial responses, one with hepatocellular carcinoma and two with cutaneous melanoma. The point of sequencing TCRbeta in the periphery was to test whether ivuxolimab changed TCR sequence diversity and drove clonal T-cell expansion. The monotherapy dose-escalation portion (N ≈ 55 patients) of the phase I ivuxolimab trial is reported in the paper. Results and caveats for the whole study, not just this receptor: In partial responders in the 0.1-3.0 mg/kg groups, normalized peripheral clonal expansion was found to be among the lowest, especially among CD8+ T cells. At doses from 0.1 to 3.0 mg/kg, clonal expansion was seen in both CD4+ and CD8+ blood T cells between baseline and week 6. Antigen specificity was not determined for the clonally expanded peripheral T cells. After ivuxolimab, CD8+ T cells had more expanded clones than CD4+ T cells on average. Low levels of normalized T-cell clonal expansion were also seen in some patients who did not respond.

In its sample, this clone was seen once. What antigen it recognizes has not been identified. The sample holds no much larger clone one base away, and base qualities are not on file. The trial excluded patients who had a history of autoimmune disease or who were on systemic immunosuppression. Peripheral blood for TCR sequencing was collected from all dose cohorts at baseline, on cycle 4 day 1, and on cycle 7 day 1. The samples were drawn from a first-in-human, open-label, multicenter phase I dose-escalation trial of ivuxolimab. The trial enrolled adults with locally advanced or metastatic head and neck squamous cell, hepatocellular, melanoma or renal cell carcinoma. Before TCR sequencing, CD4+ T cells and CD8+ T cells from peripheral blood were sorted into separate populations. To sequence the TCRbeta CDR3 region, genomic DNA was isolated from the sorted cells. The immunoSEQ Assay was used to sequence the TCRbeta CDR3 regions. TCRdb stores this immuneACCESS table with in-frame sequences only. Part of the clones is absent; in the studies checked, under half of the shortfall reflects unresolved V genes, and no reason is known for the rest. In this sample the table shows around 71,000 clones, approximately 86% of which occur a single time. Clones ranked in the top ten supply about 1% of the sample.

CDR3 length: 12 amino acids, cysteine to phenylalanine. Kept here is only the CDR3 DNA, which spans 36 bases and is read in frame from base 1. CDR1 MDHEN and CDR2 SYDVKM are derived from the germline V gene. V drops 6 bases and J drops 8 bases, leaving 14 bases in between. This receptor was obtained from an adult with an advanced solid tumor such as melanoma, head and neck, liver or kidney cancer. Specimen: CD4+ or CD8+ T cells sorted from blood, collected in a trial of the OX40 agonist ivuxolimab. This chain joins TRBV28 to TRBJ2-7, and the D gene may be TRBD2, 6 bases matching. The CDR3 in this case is CASSPSLAKQYF. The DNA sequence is TGTGCCAGCAGCCCCAGCCTAGCGAAGCAGTACTTC.